This paragraph reports one TCR beta chain. Its target is unknown. The source of the sample is a study of blood T cells in healthy people across ages. The study's findings and limits: The diversity estimates, figures obtained from one million T cells, were considered underestimates.

With a J-beta primer mix and a sample-barcoded 5' primer, a second PCR ran roughly 6 to 11 cycles. Per-sample output comprised a minimum of 2.5 million paired-end reads containing CDR3. TCRdb re-called the 5' RACE reads through MiXCR, storing one row per CDR3 protein. The table has some 290,000 distinct CDR3 sequences, around 30% seen once. Healthy Russian Caucasian donors spanned ages about 6 to 90 years. PBMCs numbering at least 6.5 million were isolated per sample. Germline V gives CDR1 LGHDT, CDR2 YNNKEL (reference sequence). The CDR3 is 14 amino acids. Material for sequencing was blood. The genes are TRBV3-1 and TRBJ2-5; 7 nucleotides align to TRBD1. The J call may be in error: the DNA end matches TRBJ2-7 better. The receptor was isolated from a woman aged 70-85 years in good health. The CDR3: CASSQVTGEYEQYF. CDR3 nucleotides: TGTGCCAGCAGCCAAGTTACAGGGGAGTACGAGCAGTACTTC.